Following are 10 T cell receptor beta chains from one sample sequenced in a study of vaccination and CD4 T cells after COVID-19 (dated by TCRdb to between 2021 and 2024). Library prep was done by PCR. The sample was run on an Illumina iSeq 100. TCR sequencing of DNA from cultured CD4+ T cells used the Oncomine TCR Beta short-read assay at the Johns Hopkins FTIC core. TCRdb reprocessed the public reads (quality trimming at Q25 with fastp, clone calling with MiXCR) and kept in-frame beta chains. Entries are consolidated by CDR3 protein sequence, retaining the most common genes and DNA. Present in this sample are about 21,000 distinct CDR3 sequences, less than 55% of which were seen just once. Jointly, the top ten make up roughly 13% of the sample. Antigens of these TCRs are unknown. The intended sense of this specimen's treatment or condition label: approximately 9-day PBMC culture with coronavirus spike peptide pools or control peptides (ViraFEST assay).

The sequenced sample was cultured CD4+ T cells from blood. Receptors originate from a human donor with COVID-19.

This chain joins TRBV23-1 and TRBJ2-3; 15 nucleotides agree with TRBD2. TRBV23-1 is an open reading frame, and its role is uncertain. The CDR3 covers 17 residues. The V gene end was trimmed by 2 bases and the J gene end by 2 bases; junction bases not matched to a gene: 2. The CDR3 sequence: CASSQRTSGGVTDTQYF. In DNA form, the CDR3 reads TGCGCCAGCAGTCAAAGGACTAGCGGGGGGGTCACAGATACGCAGTATTTT.

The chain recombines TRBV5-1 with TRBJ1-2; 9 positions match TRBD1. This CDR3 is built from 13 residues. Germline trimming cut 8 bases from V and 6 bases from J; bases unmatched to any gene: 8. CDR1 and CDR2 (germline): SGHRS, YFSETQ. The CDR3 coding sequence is TGCGCCAGTTACCGGGACAGGGTCAATGGCTACACCTTC. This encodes CASYRDRVNGYTF.

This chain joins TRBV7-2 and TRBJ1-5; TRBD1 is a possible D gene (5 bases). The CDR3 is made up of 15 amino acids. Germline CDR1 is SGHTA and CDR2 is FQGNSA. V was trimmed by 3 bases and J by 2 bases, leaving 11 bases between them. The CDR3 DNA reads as TGTGCCAGCAGCTTGCAGGGTTCGGGCAATCAGCCCCAGCATTTT. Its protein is CASSLQGSGNQPQHF.

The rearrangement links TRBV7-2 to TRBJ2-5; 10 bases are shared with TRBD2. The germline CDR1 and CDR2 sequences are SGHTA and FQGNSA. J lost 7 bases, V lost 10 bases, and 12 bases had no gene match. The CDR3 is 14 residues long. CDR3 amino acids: CATTTSGWGGTQYF. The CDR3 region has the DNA TGTGCCACTACGACTAGCGGGTGGGGGGGGACCCAGTACTTC.

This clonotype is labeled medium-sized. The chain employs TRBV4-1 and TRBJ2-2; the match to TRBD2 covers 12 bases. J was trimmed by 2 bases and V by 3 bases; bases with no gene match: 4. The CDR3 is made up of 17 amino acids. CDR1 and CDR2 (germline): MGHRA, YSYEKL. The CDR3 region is CASSHASGGANTGELFF. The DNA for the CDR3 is TGCGCCAGCAGCCACGCTAGCGGGGGGGCTAACACCGGGGAGCTGTTTTTT.

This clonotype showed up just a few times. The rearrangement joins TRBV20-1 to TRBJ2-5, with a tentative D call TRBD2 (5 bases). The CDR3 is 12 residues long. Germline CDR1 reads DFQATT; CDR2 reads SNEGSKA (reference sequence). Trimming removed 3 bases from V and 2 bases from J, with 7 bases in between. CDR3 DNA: TGCAGTGCTAGTAGGGAGCAAGAGACCCAGTACTTC. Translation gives CSASREQETQYF.

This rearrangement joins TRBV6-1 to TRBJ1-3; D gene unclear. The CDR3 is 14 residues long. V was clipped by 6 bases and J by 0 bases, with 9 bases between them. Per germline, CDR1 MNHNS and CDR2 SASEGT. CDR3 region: CASSDRSSGNTIYF. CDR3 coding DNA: TGTGCCAGCAGCGATAGGAGCTCTGGAAACACCATATATTTT.

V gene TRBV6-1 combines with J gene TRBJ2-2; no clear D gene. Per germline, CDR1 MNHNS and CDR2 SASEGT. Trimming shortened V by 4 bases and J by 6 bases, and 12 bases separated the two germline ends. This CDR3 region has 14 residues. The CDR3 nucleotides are TGTGCCAGCAGTGTCCTTCGGCAGGCCGGGGAGCTGTTTTTT. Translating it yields CASSVLRQAGELFF.

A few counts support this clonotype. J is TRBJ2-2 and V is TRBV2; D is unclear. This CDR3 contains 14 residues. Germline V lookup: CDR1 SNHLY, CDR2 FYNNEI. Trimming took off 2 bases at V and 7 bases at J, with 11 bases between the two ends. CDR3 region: CASSESRVGGELFF. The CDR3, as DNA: TGTGCCAGCAGTGAATCCCGGGTCGGCGGGGAGCTGTTTTTT.

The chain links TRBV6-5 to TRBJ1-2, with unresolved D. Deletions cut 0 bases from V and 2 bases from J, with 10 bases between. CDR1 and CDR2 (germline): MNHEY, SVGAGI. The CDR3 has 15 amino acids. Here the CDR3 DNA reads TGTGCCAGCAGTTACTCGGGTCTAAAAAACTATGGCTACACCTTC. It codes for CASSYSGLKNYGYTF.